This TCR beta chain was sequenced for a study of T cells in tumors after PD-1 blockade. At the level of the study: Daily vismodegib 150 mg continued in a subset of anti-PD-1-treated patients. Study-level results: Clonal replacement was seen across treatment, not between pre-treatment samples. About 41% of tumor TCR clonotypes were also found in blood.

V shed 7 bases and J shed 8 bases, with 9 bases lying between them. The CDR3 runs 11 residues. The germline gives CDR1 MNHEY, CDR2 SVGAGI. This sample's time point: second of two post-therapy site-matched biopsies two to three months apart. In the case of this clone: No antigen is known for it.

Sequenced by immunoSEQ multiplex PCR; TCRdb stores in-frame clones only, minus some. The sample includes 7,900 or so clones, roughly 60% of them seen just once. The sample was tumor tissue, taken after anti-PD-1 treatment. V gene TRBV6-5 combines with J gene TRBJ2-1; D might be TRBD1 (5 bases). This receptor was taken from a human donor with basal cell carcinoma. CDR3 sequence: CASTQGYEQFF. The CDR3 DNA reads as TGTGCCAGCACCCAGGGCTATGAGCAGTTCTTC.